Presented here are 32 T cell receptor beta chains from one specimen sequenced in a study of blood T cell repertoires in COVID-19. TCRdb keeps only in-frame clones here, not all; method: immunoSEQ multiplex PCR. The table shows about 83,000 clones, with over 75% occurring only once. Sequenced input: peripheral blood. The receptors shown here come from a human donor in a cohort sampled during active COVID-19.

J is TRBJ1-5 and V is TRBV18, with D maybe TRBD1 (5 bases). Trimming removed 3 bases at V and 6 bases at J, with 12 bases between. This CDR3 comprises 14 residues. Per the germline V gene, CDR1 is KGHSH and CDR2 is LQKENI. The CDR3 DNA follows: TGTGCCAGCTCACCGGCAGGGTTGGGTCAGCCCCAGCATTTT. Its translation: CASSPAGLGQPQHF.

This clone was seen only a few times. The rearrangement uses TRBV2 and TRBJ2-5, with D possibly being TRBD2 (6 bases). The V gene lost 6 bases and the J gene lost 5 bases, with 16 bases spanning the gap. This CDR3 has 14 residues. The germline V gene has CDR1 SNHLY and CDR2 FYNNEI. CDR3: CASRTDGGVETQYF. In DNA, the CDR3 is TGTGCCAGCAGGACCGACGGGGGTGTCGAGACCCAGTACTTC. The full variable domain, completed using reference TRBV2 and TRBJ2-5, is EPEVTQTPSHQVTQMGQEVILRCVPISNHLYFYWYRQILGQKVEFLVSFYNNEISEKSEIFDDQFSVERPDGSNFTLKIRSTKLEDSAMYFCASRTDGGVETQYFGPGTRLLVL.

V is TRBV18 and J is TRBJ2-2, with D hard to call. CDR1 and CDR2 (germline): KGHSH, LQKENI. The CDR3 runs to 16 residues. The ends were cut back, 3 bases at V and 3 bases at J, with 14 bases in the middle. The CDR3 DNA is TGTGCCAGCTCACCGCCTCCGGTCGGTGACACCGGGGAGCTGTTTTTT. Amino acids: CASSPPPVGDTGELFF.

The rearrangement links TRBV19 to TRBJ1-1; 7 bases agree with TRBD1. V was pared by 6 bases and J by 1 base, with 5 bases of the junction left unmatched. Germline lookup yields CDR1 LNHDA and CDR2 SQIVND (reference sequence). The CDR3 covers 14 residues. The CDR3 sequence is CASRERTGNTEAFF. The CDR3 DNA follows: TGTGCCAGTAGGGAAAGGACAGGGAACACTGAAGCTTTCTTT.

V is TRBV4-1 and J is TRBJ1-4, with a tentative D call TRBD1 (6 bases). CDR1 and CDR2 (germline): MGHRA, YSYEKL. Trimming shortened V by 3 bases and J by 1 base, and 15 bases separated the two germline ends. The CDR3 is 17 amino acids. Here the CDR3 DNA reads TGCGCCAGCAGCCATGGCAGGGGATGGGGAACTAATGAAAAACTGTTTTTT. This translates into CASSHGRGWGTNEKLFF.

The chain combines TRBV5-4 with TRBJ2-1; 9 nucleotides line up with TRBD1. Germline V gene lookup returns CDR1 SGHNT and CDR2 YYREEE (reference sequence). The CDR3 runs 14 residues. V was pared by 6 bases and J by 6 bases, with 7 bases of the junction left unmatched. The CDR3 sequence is CASTKRDRVNEQFF. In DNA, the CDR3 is TGTGCCAGCACCAAGCGGGACAGGGTCAATGAGCAGTTCTTC.

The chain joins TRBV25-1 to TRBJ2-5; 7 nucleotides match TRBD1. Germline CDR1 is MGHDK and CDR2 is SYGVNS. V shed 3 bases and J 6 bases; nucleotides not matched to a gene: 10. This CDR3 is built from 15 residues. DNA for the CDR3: TGTGCCAGCAGTGACCCAACCAGGGGGTGGCAGACCCAGTACTTC. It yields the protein CASSDPTRGWQTQYF.

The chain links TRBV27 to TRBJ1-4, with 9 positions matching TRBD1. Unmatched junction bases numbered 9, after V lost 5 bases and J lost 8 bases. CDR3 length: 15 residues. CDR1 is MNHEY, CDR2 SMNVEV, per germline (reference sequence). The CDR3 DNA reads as TGTGCCAGCAGTCCAAGGGACAGGGTTGGCGAAAAACTGTTTTTT. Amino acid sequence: CASSPRDRVGEKLFF. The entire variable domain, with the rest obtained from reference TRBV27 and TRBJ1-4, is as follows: EAQVTQNPRYLITVTGKKLTVTCSQNMNHEYMSWYRQDPGLGLRQIYYSMNVEVTDKGDVPEGYKVSRKEKRNFPLILESPSPNQTSLYFCASSPRDRVGEKLFFGSGTQLSVL.

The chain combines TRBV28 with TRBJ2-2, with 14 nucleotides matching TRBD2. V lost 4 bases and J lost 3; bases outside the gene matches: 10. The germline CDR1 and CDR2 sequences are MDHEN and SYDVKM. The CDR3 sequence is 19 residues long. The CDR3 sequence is CASSSYGLAGGDDTGELFF. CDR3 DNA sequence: TGTGCCAGCAGTTCATACGGACTAGCGGGAGGAGATGACACCGGGGAGCTGTTTTTT.

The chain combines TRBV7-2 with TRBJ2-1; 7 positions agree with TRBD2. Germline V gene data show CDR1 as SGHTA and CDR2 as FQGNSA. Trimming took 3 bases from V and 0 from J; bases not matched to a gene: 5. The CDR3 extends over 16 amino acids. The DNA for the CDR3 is TGTGCCAGCAGCTTTTTCCGCGGGAGCTCCTACAATGAGCAGTTCTTC. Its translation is CASSFFRGSSYNEQFF.

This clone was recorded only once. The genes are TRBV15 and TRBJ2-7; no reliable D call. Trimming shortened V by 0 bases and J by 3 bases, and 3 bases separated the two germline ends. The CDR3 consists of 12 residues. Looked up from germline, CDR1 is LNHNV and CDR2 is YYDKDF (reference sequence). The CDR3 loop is CATSRDNYEQYF. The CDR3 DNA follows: TGTGCCACCAGCAGAGACAACTACGAGCAGTACTTC.

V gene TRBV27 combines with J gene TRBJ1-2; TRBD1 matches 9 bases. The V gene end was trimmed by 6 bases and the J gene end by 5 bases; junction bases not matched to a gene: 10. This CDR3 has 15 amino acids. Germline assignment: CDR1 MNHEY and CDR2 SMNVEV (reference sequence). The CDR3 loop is CASRVNTGGWYGYTF. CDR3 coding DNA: TGTGCCAGCAGAGTAAACACAGGGGGCTGGTATGGCTACACCTTC.

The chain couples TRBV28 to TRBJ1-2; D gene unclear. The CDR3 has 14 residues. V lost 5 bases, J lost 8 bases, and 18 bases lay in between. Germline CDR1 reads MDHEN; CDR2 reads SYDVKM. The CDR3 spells CASSRGGHMSGYTF. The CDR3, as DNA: TGTGCCAGCAGTCGTGGAGGGCACATGTCGGGCTACACCTTC.

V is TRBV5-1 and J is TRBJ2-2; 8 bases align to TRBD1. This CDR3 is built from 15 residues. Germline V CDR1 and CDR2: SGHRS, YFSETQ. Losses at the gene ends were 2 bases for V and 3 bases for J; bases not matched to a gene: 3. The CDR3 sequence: CASSFTGQDTGELFF. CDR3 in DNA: TGCGCCAGCAGCTTCACGGGACAGGACACCGGGGAGCTGTTTTTT.

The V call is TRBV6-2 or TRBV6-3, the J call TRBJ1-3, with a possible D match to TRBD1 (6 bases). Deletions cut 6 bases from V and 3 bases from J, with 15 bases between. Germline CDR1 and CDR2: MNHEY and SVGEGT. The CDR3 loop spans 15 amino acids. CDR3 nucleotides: TGTGCCAGCAGCAGCCAGTACAGGGATGGAAACACCATATATTTT. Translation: CASSSQYRDGNTIYF.

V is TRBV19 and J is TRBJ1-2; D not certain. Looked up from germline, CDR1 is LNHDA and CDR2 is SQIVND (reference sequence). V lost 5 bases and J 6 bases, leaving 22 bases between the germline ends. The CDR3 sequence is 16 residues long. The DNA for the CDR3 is TGTGCCAGTAGTCCCACGAGGAGGAACCGAGAGGATGGCTACACCTTC. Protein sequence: CASSPTRRNREDGYTF. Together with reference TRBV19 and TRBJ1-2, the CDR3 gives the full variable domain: DGGITQSPKYLFRKEGQNVTLSCEQNLNHDAMYWYRQDPGQGLRLIYYSQIVNDFQKGDIAEGYSVSREKKESFPLTVTSAQKNPTAFYLCASSPTRRNREDGYTFGSGTRLTVV.

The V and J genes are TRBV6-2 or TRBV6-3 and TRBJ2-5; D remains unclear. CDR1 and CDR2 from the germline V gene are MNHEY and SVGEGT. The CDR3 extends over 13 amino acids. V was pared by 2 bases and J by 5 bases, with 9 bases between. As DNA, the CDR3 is TGTGCCAGCAGTTACAATCCTTTGGAGACCCAGTACTTC. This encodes CASSYNPLETQYF.

Here the CDR3 reads CAISSGGSGNTIYF. As DNA, the CDR3 is TGTGCCATCAGCTCAGGTGGATCTGGAAACACCATATATTTT. V and J are TRBV10-3 and TRBJ1-3; D gene uncertain. Germline V lookup: CDR1 ENHRY, CDR2 SYGVKD. Trimming left V 6 bases short and J 1 base short, with 10 bases between. This CDR3 region has 14 residues.

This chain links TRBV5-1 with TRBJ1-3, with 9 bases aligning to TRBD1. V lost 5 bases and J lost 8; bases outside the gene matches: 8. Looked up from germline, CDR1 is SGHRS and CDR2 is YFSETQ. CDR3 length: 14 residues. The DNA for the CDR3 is TGCGCCAGCAGGGACAGGGGAGGTGGTGACACCATATATTTT. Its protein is CASRDRGGGDTIYF.

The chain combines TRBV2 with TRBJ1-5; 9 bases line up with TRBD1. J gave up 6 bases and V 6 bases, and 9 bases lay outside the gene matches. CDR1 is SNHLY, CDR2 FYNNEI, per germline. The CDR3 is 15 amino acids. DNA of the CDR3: TGTGCCAGCAGCGATGGGACAGGGATTTCTCAGCCCCAGCATTTT. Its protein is CASSDGTGISQPQHF.

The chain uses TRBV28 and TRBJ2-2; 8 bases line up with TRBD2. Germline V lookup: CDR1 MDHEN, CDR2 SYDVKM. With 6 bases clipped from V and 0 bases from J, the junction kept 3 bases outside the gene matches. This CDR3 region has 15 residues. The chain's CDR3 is CASRLAGSNTGELFF. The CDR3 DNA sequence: TGTGCCAGCAGGTTAGCGGGATCGAACACCGGGGAGCTGTTTTTT.

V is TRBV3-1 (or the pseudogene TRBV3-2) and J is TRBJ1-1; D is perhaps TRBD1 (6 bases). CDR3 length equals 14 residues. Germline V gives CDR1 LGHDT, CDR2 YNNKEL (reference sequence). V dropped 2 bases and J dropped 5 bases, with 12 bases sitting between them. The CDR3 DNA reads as TGTGCCAGCAGCCAACTCAGGGGAGGGACTGAAGCTTTCTTT. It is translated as CASSQLRGGTEAFF.

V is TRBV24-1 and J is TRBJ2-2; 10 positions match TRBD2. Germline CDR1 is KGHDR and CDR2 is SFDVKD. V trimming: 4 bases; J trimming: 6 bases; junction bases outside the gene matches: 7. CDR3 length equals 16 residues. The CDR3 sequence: CATSDTSGRGPGELFF. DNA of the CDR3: TGTGCCACCAGTGACACCAGCGGGAGGGGCCCCGGGGAGCTGTTTTTT.

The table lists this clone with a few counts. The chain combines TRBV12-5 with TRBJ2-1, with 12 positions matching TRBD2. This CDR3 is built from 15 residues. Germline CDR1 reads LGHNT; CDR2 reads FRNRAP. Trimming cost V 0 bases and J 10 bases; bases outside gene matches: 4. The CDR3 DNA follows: TGTGCTAGTGGTTTGGTAGGACTAGCGGGAAGAGAGCAGTTCTTC. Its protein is CASGLVGLAGREQFF.

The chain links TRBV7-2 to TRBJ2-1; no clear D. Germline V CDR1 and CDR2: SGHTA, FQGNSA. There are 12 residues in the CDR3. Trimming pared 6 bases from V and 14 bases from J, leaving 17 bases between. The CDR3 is CASSPTQDFKFF. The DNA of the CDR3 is TGTGCCAGCAGTCCAACCCAGGATTTCAAGTTCTTC. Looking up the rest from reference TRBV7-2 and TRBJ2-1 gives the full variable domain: GAGVSQSPSNKVTEKGKDVELRCDPISGHTALYWYRQSLGQGLEFLIYFQGNSAPDKSGLPSDRFSAERTGGSVSTLTIQRTQQEDSAVYLCASSPTQDFKFFGPGTRLTVL.

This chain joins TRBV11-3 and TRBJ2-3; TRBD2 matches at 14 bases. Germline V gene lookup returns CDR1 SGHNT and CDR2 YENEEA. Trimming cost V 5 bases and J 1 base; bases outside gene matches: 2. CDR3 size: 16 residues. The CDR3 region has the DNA TGTGCCAGCAGCCAGGGACTAGCGGGGGGCACAGATACGCAGTATTTT. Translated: CASSQGLAGGTDTQYF.

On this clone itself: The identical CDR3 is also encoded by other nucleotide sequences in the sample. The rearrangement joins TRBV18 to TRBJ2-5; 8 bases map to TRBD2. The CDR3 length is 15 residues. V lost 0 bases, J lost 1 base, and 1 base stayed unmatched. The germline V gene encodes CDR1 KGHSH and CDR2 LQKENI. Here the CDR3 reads CASSPPSGTQETQYF. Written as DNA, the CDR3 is TGTGCCAGCTCACCACCTAGCGGGACCCAAGAGACCCAGTACTTC. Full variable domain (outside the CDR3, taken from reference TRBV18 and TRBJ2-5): NAGVMQNPRHLVRRRGQEARLRCSPMKGHSHVYWYRQLPEEGLKFMVYLQKENIIDESGMPKERFSAEFPKEGPSILRIQQVVRGDSAAYFCASSPPSGTQETQYFGPGTRLLVL.

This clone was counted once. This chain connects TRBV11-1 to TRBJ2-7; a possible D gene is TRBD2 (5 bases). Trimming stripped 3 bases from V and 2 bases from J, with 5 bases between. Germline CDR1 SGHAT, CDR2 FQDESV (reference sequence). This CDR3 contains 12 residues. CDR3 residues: CASSLEAYEQYF. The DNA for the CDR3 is TGTGCCAGCAGCTTGGAGGCCTACGAGCAGTACTTC.

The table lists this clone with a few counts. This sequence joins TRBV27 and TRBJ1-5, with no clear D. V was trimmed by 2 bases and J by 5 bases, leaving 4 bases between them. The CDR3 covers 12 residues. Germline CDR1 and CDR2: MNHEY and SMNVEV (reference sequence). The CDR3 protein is CASSLPDQPQHF. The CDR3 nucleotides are TGTGCCAGCAGTTTACCAGATCAGCCCCAGCATTTT.

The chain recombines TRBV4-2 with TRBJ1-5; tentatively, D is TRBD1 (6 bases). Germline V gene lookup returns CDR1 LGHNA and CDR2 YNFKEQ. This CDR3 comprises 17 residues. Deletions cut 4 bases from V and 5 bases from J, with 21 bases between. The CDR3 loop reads CASSRGQIENTDQPQHF. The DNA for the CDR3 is TGTGCCAGCAGCCGCGGACAGATCGAGAATACGGATCAGCCCCAGCATTTT.

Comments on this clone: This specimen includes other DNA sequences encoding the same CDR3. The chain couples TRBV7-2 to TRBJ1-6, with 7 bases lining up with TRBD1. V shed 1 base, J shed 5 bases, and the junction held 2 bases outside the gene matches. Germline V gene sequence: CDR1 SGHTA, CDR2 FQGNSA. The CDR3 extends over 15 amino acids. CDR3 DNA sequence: TGTGCCAGCAGCTTAGACAGGGGTAATAATTCACCCCTCCACTTT. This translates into CASSLDRGNNSPLHF.

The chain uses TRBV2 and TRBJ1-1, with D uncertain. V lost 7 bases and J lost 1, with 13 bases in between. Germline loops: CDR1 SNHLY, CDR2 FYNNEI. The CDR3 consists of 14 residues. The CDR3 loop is CASTGLVQNTEAFF. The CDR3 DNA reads TGTGCCAGCACGGGTTTAGTCCAGAACACTGAAGCTTTCTTT.